The rows below give T cell receptor beta chains drawn from one sample of a study of cytomegalovirus exposure and HLA in healthy donors. TCRdb's table, derived via immunoSEQ multiplex PCR, lists solely in-frame clones and lacks some. The sample shows 200,000 or so clones, roughly 88% of them seen only once. Sequencing input: PBMCs. These receptors came from a boy aged 2 to 10 in good health and CMV-seronegative. Each CDR3 is given with its conserved first and last residue. The order of the fields is J gene, V gene, CDR3 protein.

J: TRBJ2-3; V: TRBV30; CDR3: CAWSVLLAGTDTQYF
J: TRBJ1-1; V: TRBV4-1; CDR3: CASSQVGGGPPLNTEAFF
J: TRBJ1-1; V: TRBV2; CDR3: CASWGGITEAFF
J: TRBJ1-1; V: TRBV19; CDR3: CASSIGGNTEAFF
J: TRBJ1-5; V: TRBV21-1; CDR3: CASPGTGRNQPQHF
J: TRBJ1-5; V: TRBV2; CDR3: CASSQDRAPSNQPQHF
J: TRBJ1-1; V: TRBV11-2; CDR3: CASAALAGAKGTEAFF
J: TRBJ2-7; V: TRBV6-5; CDR3: CASRRSWTGAYEQYF
J: TRBJ1-1; V: TRBV30; CDR3: CAWSPLTRRDTEAFF
J: TRBJ1-1; V: TRBV6-5; CDR3: CASSYGDRLRNTEAFF
J: TRBJ2-7; V: TRBV5-1; CDR3: CASSLRQGAGEQYF
J: TRBJ1-3; V: TRBV9; CDR3: CASSVDPTGGNTIYF
J: TRBJ1-2; V: TRBV19; CDR3: CASSIPRDYGYTF
J: TRBJ1-4; V: TRBV27; CDR3: CASSQTGTALEKLFF
J: TRBJ2-2; V: TRBV4-1; CDR3: CASSQERGGLTGELFF
J: TRBJ1-1; V: TRBV7-9; CDR3: CASSTPTGETEAFF
J: TRBJ2-1; V: TRBV6-4; CDR3: CASSELAGLSYNEQFF
J: -; V: TRBV5-1; CDR3: CASSLALAGYEQYF
J: TRBJ1-2; V: TRBV7-3; CDR3: CASSLGTGDGYTF
J: TRBJ2-7; V: TRBV28; CDR3: CASSRPASSREPYEQYF
J: TRBJ2-7; V: TRBV19; CDR3: CASSIAGGNEQYF
J: TRBJ1-6; V: TRBV5-6; CDR3: CASSLGQFRNSPLHF
J: TRBJ2-3; V: TRBV5-6; CDR3: CASSYPWDRSGTDTQYF
J: TRBJ1-4; V: TRBV5-6; CDR3: CASSLQGPNEKLFF